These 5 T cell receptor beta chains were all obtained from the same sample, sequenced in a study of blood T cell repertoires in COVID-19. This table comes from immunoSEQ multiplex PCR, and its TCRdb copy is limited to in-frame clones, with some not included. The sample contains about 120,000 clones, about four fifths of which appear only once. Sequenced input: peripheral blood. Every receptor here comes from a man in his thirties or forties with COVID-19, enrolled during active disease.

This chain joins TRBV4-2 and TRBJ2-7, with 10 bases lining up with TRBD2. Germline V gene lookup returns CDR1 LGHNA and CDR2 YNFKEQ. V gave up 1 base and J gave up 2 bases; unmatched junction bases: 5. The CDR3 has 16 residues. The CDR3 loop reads CASSQVLLAGAYEQYF. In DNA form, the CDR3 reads TGTGCCAGCAGCCAAGTCCTTCTAGCGGGGGCCTACGAGCAGTACTTC.

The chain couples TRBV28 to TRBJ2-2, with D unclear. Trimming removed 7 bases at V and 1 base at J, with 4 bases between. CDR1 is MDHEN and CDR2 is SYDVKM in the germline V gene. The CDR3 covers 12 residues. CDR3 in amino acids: CASNLNTGELFF. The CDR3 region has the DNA TGTGCCAGCAACTTGAACACCGGGGAGCTGTTTTTT.

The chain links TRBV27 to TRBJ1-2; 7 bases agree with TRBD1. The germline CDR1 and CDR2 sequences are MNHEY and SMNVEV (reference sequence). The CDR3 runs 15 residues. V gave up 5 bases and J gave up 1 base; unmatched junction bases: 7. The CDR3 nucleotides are TGTGCCAGCAGTCCAAGCAGGGGGATTAACTATGGCTACACCTTC. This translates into CASSPSRGINYGYTF.

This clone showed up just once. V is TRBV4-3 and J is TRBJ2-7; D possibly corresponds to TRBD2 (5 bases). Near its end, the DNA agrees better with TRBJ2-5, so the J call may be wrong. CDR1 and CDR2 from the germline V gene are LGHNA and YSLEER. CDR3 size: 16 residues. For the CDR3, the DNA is TGCGCCAGCAGCCAAGAGGAGGCGACGGCGGGAGAGACCCAGTACTTC. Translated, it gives CASSQEEATAGETQYF.

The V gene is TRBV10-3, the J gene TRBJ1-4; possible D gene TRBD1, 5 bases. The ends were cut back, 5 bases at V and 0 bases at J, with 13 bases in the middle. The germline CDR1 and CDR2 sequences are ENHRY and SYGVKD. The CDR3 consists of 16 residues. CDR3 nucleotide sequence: TGTGCCATCAGTACTACAGGACCTGCAACTAATGAAAAACTGTTTTTT. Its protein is CAISTTGPATNEKLFF.